These 6 T cell receptor beta chains came from one sample sequenced in a study of technical replicates of blood from a few donors. Data came from immunoSEQ multiplex PCR; TCRdb stores just in-frame clones and leaves some out. The table lists 40,000 to 60,000 clones, 80% to 95% of them singletons. The sample taken for sequencing was PBMCs. The receptors come from a human donor in good health. Some clones in this sample may be carry-over from other donors' samples.

The chain has TRBV4-2 and TRBJ2-5; the D gene is possibly TRBD2 (6 bases). The CDR3 is 15 amino acids. Germline CDR1 reads LGHNA; CDR2 reads YNFKEQ. Deletions cut 4 bases from V and 4 bases from J, with 16 bases between. The chain's CDR3 is CASSPKPGGSETQYF. The CDR3, as DNA: TGTGCCAGCAGCCCGAAGCCCGGGGGTTCAGAGACCCAGTACTTC.

This chain uses TRBV4-3 with TRBJ1-2, with 9 bases identical to TRBD1. Germline loops: CDR1 LGHNA, CDR2 YSLEER. The CDR3 is 15 amino acids. V was clipped by 1 base and J by 5 bases; unmatched bases: 5. Here the CDR3 reads CASSQVGTGRYGYTF. CDR3 bases: TGCGCCAGCAGCCAAGTTGGGACAGGGCGGTATGGCTACACCTTC.

This chain uses TRBV11-1 with TRBJ1-1; D gene uncertain. The CDR3 runs to 13 residues. The germline V gene has CDR1 SGHAT and CDR2 FQDESV (reference sequence). The V gene lost 2 bases and the J gene lost 1 base, with 5 bases spanning the gap. The CDR3 is CASSLTRNTEAFF. CDR3 in DNA: TGTGCCAGCAGCTTAACCAGGAACACTGAAGCTTTCTTT.

The chain carries TRBV7-2 and TRBJ2-4; TRBD1 or TRBD2 may be the D gene (9 bases each). V lost 5 bases, J lost 10 bases, and 24 bases lay in between. CDR3 size: 16 residues. Germline loops: CDR1 SGHTA, CDR2 FQGNSA. CDR3 residues: CASSRTGVLAGEIQYF. In nucleotides, the CDR3 is TGTGCCAGCAGCCGGACAGGGGTGTTAGCGGGAGAGATTCAGTACTTC.

The chain combines TRBV2 with TRBJ2-5; D possibly corresponds to TRBD2 (5 bases). The V and J ends lost 6 bases and 4 bases respectively, with 9 bases between them. From germline, CDR1 is SNHLY and CDR2 FYNNEI. The CDR3 has 12 amino acids. The CDR3 sequence: CASRVSGETQYF. Written as DNA, the CDR3 is TGTGCCAGCAGGGTGAGCGGAGAGACCCAGTACTTC.

The J gene is TRBJ1-2, the V gene TRBV5-1; D is perhaps TRBD1 (5 bases). CDR3 length equals 12 residues. V lost 2 bases and J 7 bases, leaving 9 bases between the germline ends. CDR1 and CDR2 (germline): SGHRS, YFSETQ. CDR3 sequence: CASSLWGVGYTF. DNA for the CDR3: TGCGCCAGCAGCTTATGGGGGGTTGGCTACACCTTC.